This passage covers 3 T cell receptor beta chains from one sample sequenced in a study of regulatory T cells in long-lasting Graves disease. Time point denoted: persistent/refractory GD, antithyroid drugs over 5 years with positive TRAb. RNA isolated from PBMCs was used to make the TCR library. iRepertoire HTBI primers and Arm-PCR of CDR3 regions built TCR beta libraries. TCRdb processed the multiplex PCR reads anew with MiXCR; each CDR3 protein has one entry. The sample lists around 340,000 distinct CDR3 sequences; 15% to 20% were seen once. The source was peripheral blood mononuclear cells (PBMCs), collected when the disease was refractory, from a patient treated with antithyroid drugs. The receptors come from a female donor with Graves disease.

There are a few counts of this clonotype. This chain connects TRBV19 to TRBJ2-3; D possibly corresponds to TRBD2 (6 bases). Trimming left V 5 bases short and J 4 bases short, with 10 bases between. From germline, CDR1 is LNHDA and CDR2 SQIVND (reference sequence). This CDR3 is built from 13 residues. The CDR3 loop reads CASSSREADTQYF. CDR3 DNA: TGTGCCAGTAGTTCCAGGGAGGCAGATACGCAGTATTTT.

This clonotype was counted at least ten times. The CDR3 sequence: CASSADFNYGYTF. CDR3 nucleotide sequence: TGTGCCAGCAGCGCCGACTTTAACTATGGCTACACCTTC. The V gene is TRBV7-9, the J gene TRBJ1-2; unclear D gene. Trimming took 5 bases from V and 1 from J, leaving 8 bases between them. From germline, CDR1 is SEHNR and CDR2 FQNEAQ (reference sequence). There are 13 residues in the CDR3.

This clonotype was seen only a few times. This chain uses TRBV20-1 with TRBJ2-7, with D maybe TRBD1 (5 bases). The V end lost 0 bases, the J end lost 4 bases, and 16 bases lay between the germline ends. The CDR3 extends over 15 amino acids. Germline V lookup: CDR1 DFQATT, CDR2 SNEGSKA (reference sequence). The CDR3 DNA reads as TGCAGTGCTAGAGATTGGGCAGGGAATTTATACGAGCAGTACTTC. This sequence encodes CSARDWAGNLYEQYF.